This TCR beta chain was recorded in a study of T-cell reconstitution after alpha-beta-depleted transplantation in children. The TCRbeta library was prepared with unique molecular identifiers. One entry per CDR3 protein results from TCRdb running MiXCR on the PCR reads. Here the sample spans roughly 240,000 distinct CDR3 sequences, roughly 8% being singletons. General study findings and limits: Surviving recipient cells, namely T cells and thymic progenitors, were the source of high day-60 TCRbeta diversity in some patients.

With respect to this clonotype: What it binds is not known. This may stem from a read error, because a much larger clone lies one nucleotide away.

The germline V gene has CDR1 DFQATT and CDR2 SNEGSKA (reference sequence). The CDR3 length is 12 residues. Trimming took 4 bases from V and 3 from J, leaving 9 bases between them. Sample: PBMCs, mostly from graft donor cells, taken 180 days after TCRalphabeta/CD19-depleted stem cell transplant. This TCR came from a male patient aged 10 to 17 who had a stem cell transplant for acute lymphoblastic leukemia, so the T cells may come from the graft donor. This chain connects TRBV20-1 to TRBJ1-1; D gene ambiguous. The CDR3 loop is CSATYVYTEAFF. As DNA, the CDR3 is TGCAGTGCTACATATGTGTACACTGAAGCTTTCTTT.